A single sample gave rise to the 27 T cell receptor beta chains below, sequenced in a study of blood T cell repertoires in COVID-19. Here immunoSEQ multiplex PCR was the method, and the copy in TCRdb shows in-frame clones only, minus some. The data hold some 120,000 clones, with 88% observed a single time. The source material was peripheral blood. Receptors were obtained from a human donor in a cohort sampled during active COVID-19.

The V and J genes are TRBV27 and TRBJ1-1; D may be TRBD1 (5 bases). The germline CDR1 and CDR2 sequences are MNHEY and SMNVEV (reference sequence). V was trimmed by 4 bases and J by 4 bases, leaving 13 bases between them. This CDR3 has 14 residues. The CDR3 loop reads CASSYSGLATEAFF. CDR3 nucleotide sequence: TGTGCCAGCAGTTACTCAGGGTTGGCCACTGAAGCTTTCTTT.

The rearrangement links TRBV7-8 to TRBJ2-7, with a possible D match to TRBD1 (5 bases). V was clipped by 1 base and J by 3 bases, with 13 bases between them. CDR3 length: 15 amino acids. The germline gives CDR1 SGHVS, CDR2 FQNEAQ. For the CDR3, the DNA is TGTGCCAGCAGCTTAGTAGCAGGGCAACTCTACGAGCAGTACTTC. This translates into CASSLVAGQLYEQYF.

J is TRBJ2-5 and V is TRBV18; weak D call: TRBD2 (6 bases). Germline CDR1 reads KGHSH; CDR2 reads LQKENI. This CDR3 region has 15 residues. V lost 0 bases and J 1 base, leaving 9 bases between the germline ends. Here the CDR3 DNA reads TGTGCCAGCTCACCACCGGGGGGACCCCAAGAGACCCAGTACTTC. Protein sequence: CASSPPGGPQETQYF.

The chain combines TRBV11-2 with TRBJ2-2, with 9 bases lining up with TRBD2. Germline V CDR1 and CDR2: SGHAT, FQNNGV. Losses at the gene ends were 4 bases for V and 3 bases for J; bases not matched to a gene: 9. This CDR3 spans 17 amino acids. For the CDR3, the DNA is TGTGCCAGCAGCTCTCATCTGAGACTAGCGGACACCGGGGAGCTGTTTTTT. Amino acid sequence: CASSSHLRLADTGELFF.

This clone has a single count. The CDR3 coding sequence is TGCAGTGCTAGTCCTGGGCGGGGGGATGGAGAGACCCAGTACTTC. Translated: CSASPGRGDGETQYF. The V call is TRBV20-1, the J call TRBJ2-5; TRBD2 matches at 8 bases. This CDR3 has 15 residues. In germline, CDR1 is DFQATT, CDR2 SNEGSKA (reference sequence). V trimming: 3 bases; J trimming: 4 bases; junction bases outside the gene matches: 10.

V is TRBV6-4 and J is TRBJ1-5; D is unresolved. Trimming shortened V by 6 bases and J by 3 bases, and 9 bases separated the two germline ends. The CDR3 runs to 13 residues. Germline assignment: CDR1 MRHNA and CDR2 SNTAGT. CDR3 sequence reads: CASRSRSNQPQHF. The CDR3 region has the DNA TGTGCCAGCAGGTCCAGGTCCAATCAGCCCCAGCATTTT.

CDR3 sequence: CSVETRTTRDGELFF. The CDR3 nucleotides are TGCAGCGTTGAAACCCGCACCACCAGGGACGGGGAGCTGTTTTTT. J is TRBJ2-2 and V is TRBV29-1, with a possible D match to TRBD1 (5 bases). Looked up from germline, CDR1 is SQVTM and CDR2 is ANQGSEA. The CDR3 has 15 residues. The germline V and J ends were trimmed by 2 bases and 7 bases, with 17 bases remaining between them.

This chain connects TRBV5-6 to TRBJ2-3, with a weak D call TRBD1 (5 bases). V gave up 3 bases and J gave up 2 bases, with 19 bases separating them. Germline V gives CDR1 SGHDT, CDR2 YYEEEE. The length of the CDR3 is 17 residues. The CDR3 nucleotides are TGTGCCAGCAGCTCGCCACCCGCAGGGTTGGACACAGATACGCAGTATTTT. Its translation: CASSSPPAGLDTDTQYF.

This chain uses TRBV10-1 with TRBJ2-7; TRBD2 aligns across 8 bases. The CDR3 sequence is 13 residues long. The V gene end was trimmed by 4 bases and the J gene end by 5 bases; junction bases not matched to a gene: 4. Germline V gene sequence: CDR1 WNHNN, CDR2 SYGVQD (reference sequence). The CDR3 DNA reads TGCGCCAGCAGTGGCGGGGGGCGAGACGAGCAGTACTTC. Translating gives CASSGGGRDEQYF.

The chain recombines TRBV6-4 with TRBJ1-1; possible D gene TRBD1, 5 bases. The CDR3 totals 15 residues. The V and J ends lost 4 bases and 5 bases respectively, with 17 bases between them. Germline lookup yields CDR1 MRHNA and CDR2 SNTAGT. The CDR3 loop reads CASSGRAGYTTEAFF. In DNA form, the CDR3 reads TGTGCCAGCAGTGGCAGGGCAGGGTATACGACTGAAGCTTTCTTT.

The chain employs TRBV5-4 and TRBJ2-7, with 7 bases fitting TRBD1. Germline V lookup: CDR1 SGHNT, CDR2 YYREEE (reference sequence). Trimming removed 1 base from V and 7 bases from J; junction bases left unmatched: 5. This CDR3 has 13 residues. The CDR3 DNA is TGTGCCAGCAGCTTGCGTACAGGGGTTGAGCAGTACTTC. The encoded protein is CASSLRTGVEQYF. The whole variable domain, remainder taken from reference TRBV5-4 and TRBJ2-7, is ETGVTQSPTHLIKTRGQQVTLRCSSQSGHNTVSWYQQALGQGPQFIFQYYREEENGRGNFPPRFSGLQFPNYSSELNVNALELDDSALYLCASSLRTGVEQYFGPGTRLTVT.

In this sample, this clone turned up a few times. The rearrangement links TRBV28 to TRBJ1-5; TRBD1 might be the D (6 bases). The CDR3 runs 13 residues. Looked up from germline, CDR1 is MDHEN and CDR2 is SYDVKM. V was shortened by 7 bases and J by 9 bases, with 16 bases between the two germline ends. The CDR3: CASTMSWGRPQHF. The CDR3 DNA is TGTGCCAGCACCATGAGTTGGGGGCGGCCCCAGCATTTT.

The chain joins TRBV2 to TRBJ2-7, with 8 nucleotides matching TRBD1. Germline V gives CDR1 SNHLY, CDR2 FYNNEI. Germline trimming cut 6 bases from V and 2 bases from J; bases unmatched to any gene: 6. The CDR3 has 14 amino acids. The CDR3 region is CASRVGTGPYEQYF. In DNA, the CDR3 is TGTGCCAGCAGAGTCGGGACAGGTCCCTACGAGCAGTACTTC.

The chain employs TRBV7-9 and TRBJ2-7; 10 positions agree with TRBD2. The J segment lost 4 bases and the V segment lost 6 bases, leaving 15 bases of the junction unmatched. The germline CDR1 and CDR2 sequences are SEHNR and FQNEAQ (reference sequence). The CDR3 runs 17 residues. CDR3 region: CASSPGSDSGGWYEQYF. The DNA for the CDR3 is TGTGCCAGCAGTCCGGGGTCGGATAGCGGGGGGTGGTACGAGCAGTACTTC.

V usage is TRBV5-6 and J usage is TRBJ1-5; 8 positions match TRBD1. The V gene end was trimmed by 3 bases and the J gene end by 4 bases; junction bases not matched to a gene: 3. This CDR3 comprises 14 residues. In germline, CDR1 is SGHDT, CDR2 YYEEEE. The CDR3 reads CASSSTGGNQPQHF. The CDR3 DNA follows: TGTGCCAGCAGCTCTACAGGGGGAAATCAGCCCCAGCATTTT.

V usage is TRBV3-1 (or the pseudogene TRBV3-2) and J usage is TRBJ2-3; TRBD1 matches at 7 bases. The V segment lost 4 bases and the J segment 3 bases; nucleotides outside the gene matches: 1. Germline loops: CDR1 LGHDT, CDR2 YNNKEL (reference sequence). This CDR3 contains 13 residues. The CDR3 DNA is TGTGCCAGCAGCCGACAGGGAACAGATACGCAGTATTTT. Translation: CASSRQGTDTQYF.

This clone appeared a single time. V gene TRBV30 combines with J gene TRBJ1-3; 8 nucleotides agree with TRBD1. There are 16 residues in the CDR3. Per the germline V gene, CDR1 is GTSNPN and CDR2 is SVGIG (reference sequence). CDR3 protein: CAGERRQGNSGNTIYF. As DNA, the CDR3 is TGTGCTGGGGAGAGGAGACAGGGGAACTCTGGAAACACCATATATTTT.

CDR3 region: CASSLTGVGTEAFF. The CDR3 nucleotides are TGTGCCAGCAGCTTAACAGGGGTAGGCACTGAAGCTTTCTTT. The V and J genes are TRBV5-6 and TRBJ1-1; TRBD1 aligns across 7 bases. V gave up 2 bases and J gave up 4 bases; unmatched junction bases: 5. Per the germline V gene, CDR1 is SGHDT and CDR2 is YYEEEE. There are 14 residues in the CDR3.

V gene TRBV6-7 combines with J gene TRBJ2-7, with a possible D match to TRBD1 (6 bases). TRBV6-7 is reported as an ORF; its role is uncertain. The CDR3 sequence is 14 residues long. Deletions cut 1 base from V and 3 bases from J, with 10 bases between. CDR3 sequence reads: CASSYWTVYYEQYF. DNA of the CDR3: TGTGCCAGCAGTTACTGGACAGTATACTACGAGCAGTACTTC.

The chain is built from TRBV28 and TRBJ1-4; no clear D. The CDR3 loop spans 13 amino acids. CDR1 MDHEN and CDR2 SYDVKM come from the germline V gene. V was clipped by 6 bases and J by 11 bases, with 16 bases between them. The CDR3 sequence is CASSQSPPHKLFF. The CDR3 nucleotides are TGTGCCAGCAGCCAAAGCCCCCCCCACAAACTGTTTTTT.

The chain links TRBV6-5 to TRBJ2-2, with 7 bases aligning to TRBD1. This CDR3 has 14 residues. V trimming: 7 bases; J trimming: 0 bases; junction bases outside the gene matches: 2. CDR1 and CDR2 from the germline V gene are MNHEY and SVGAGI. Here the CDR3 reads CASIRGTNTGELFF. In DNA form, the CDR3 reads TGTGCCAGCATCAGGGGGACGAACACCGGGGAGCTGTTTTTT.

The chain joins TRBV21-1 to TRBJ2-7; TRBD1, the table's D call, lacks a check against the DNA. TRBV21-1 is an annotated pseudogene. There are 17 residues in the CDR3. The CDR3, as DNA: TGTGCCAGCAGCAAAGCGATGGAGACAGGAGCTAACTACGAGCAGTACTTC. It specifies CASSKAMETGANYEQYF.

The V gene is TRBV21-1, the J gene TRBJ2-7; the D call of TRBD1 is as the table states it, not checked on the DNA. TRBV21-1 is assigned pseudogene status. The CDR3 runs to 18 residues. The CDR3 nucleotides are TGTGCCAGCAACAGACGGGACAGGGGCTTTTCTATCTCCTACGAGCAGTACTTC. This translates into CASNRRDRGFSISYEQYF.

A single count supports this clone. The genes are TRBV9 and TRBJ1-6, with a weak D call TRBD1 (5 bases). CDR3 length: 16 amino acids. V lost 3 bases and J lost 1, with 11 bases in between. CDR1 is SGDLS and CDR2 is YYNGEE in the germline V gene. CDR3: CASSDPGGSYNSPLHF. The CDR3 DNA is TGTGCCAGCAGCGACCCGGGGGGTTCCTATAATTCACCCCTCCACTTT.

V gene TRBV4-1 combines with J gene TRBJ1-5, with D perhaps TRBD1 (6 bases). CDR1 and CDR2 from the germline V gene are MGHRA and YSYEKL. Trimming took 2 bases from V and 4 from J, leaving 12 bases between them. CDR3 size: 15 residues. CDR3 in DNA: TGCGCCAGCAGCCAACCCGGGACAAAAAATCAGCCCCAGCATTTT. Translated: CASSQPGTKNQPQHF.

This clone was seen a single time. The CDR3 sequence is CSVEFGTQGTGELFF. The CDR3 DNA is TGCAGCGTTGAGTTCGGGACTCAAGGAACCGGGGAGCTGTTTTTT. The V and J genes are TRBV29-1 and TRBJ2-2; the D gene is possibly TRBD2 (6 bases). The CDR3 is 15 amino acids. V shed 3 bases and J shed 5 bases, with 16 bases lying between them. Germline V gene lookup returns CDR1 SQVTM and CDR2 ANQGSEA.

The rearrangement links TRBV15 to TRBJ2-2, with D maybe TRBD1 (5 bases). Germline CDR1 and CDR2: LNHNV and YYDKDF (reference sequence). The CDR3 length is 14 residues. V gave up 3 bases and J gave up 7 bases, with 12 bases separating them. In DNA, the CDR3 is TGTGCCACCAGCAGCGGTGGGGCGAGCGGGGAGCTGTTTTTT. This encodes CATSSGGASGELFF. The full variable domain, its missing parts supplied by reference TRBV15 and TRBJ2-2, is DAMVIQNPRYQVTQFGKPVTLSCSQTLNHNVMYWYQQKSSQAPKLLFHYYDKDFNNEADTPDNFQSRRPNTSFCFLDIRSPGLGDTAMYLCATSSGGASGELFFGEGSRLTVL.